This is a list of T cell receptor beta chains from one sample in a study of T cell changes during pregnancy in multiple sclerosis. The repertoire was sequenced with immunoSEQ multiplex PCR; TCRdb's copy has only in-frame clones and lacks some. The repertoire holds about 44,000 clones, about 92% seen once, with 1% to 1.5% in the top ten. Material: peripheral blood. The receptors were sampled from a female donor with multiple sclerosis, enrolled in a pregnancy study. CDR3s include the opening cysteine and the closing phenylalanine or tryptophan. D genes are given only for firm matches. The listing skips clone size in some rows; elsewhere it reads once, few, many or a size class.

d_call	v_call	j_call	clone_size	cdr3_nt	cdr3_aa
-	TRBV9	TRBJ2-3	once	TGTGCCAGCAGCGTAGGACTTATCACAGATACGCAGTATTTT	CASSVGLITDTQYF
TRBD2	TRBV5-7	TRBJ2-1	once	TGTGCCAGCAGCATCATAGCGGGAGTTGCCCTGTTGAATGAGCAGTTCTTC	CASSIIAGVALLNEQFF
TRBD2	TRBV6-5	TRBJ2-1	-	TGTGCCAGCAGTTTAGGACTAGCGGGAGAGGGTGAGCAGTTCTTC	CASSLGLAGEGEQFF
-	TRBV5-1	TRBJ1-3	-	TGCGCCAGCAGCAAGACACCGATCTCTGGAAACACCATATATTTT	CASSKTPISGNTIYF
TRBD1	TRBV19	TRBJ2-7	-	TGTGCCAGTAGTATGGGGAGCCGGGACAGACTCTACGAGCAGTACTTC	CASSMGSRDRLYEQYF
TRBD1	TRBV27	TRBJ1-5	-	TGTGCCAGCAGTTTATCCGGGACAGGGCTACAGCCCCAGCATTTT	CASSLSGTGLQPQHF
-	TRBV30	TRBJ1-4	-	TGTGCCTGGAGGTCTAGGGTTAATGAAAAACTGTTTTTT	CAWRSRVNEKLFF
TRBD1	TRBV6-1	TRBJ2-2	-	TGTGCCAGCATATTGAGGACAGGGGAGGCCGGGGAGCTGTTTTTT	CASILRTGEAGELFF
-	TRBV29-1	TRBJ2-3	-	TGCAGCGTTGAGAATGGGGCAGGGGAAGATACGCAGTATTTT	CSVENGAGEDTQYF
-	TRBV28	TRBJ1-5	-	TGTGCCAGCAGCCCCGGACAGAATCATCAGCCCCAGCATTTT	CASSPGQNHQPQHF
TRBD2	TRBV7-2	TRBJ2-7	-	TGTGCCAGCAGCGGAGCGGGAGGGCCCTCCTACGAGCAGTACTTC	CASSGAGGPSYEQYF
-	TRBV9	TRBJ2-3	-	TGTGCCAGCAGCGTAGGTAGTGGCACAGATACGCAGTATTTT	CASSVGSGTDTQYF
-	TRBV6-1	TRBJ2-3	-	TGTGCCAGCAGTGCCGAGCAGGGGCGGGGGGATACGCAGTATTTT	CASSAEQGRGDTQYF
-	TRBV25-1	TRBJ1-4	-	TGTGCCAGCACCCCGGGACGGGGAAATGAAAAACTGTTTTTT	CASTPGRGNEKLFF
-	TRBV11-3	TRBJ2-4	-	TGTGCCAGCAGCTTAGCCTGGCCATTTGGGTCACTTGTCGAGAGAAACATTCAGTACTTC	CASSLAWPFGSLVERNIQYF
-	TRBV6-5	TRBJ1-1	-	TGTGCCAGTTCAGGGATGAACACTGAAGCTTTCTTT	CASSGMNTEAFF
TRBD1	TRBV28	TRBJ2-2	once	TGTGCCAGCAGTTTAGGGACAGCCTCAACCGGGGAGCTGTTTTTT	CASSLGTASTGELFF
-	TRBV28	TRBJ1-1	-	TGTGCCAGCAGTTTATCGGGATACCTGAACACTGAAGCTTTCTTT	CASSLSGYLNTEAFF
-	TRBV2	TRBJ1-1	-	TGTGCCAGCAGCAACACAGGTGGAACTGAAGCTTTCTTT	CASSNTGGTEAFF
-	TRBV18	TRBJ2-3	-	TGTGCCAGCTCAACGGGTGTAACAGATACGCAGTATTTT	CASSTGVTDTQYF
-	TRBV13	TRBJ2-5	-	TGTGCCAGCAGCTTAGCCCGGGAGAATGATGAGACCCAGTACTTC	CASSLARENDETQYF
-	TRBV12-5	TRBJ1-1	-	TGTGCTAGTAAGTGGGACGGGGGCACTGAAGCTTTCTTT	CASKWDGGTEAFF
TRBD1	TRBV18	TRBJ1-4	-	TGTGCCAGCTCACCAACGGTAGGGGGCATTGGCAATGAAAAACTGTTTTTT	CASSPTVGGIGNEKLFF
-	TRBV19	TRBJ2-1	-	TGTGCCAGTAGTATAGCGGCGCACAATGAGCAGTTCTTC	CASSIAAHNEQFF
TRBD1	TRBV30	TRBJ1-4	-	TGTGCCTGGACCCGGGACAGGGGGCATGCAACTAATGAAAAACTGTTTTTT	CAWTRDRGHATNEKLFF
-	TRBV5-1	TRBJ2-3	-	TGCGCCAGCAGCTTGGAGCCGGGGCCTAGGACAGATACGCAGTATTTT	CASSLEPGPRTDTQYF
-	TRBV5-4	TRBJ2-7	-	TGTGCCAGCAGCTTGGGGGACACTTCTTTCTCCTACGAGCAGTACTTC	CASSLGDTSFSYEQYF
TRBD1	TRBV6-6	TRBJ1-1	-	TGTGCCAGCAGAAGACAGGGCCCGAACACTGAAGCTTTCTTT	CASRRQGPNTEAFF
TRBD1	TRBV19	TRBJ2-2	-	TGTGCCAGTACGATGGACAGGATAAAGAGGGAGCTGTTTTTT	CASTMDRIKRELFF
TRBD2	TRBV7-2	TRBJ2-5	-	TGTGCCAGCAGCTTAGCGACTAGCGGGTCGCAAGAGACCCAGTACTTC	CASSLATSGSQETQYF
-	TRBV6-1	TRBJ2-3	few	TGTGCCAGCAGTGCATGGACAGTAGGTAGCACAGATACGCAGTATTTT	CASSAWTVGSTDTQYF
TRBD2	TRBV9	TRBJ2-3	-	TGTGCCAGCAGCGTAGGGACTAGCCGAAGCACAGATACGCAGTATTTT	CASSVGTSRSTDTQYF
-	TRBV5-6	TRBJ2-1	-	TGTGCCAGCAGCTTGTACCTGAACTACAATGAGCAGTTCTTC	CASSLYLNYNEQFF
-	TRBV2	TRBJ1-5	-	TGTGCCAGCAGTGCCGACGGAGATAGCAATCAGCCCCAGCATTTT	CASSADGDSNQPQHF
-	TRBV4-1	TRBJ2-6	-	TGCGCCAGCAGCCACTCACAGGGTGGGTCTGGGGCCAACGTCCTGACTTTC	CASSHSQGGSGANVLTF
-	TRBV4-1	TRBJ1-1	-	TGCGCCAGCAGCCATGACTGGGGGGGGCTCTCTGAAGCTTTCTTT	CASSHDWGGLSEAFF
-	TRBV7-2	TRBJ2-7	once	TGTGCCAGCAGCCACAGAACGGGGAACTACGAGCAGTACTTC	CASSHRTGNYEQYF